This is a list of T cell receptor beta chains from one sample in a study of blood T cell repertoires in COVID-19. Produced via immunoSEQ multiplex PCR; TCRdb's table is partial and in-frame only. This sample carries 100,000 to 150,000 clones, more than 70% of them seen once, and the ten largest clones take 1.4%. Sequences were obtained from peripheral blood. The receptors shown here come from a man in his 60s with acute or convalescent COVID-19. CDR3s leave out the opening cysteine and the closing phenylalanine or tryptophan. A D gene is named only where the DNA matches it firmly.

D: .
V: TRBV5-1
length: 9
CDR3: ASSLNKLPH

D: TRBD2
V: TRBV4-1
length: 19
CDR3: ASSQESPRGTSGGAYNEQF

D: .
V: TRBV12-3/TRBV12-4
length: 11
CDR3: ASSLGRGYEQY

D: TRBD2
V: TRBV5-1
length: 14
CDR3: ASSLVPRLAQETQY

D: TRBD2
V: TRBV7-9
length: 13
CDR3: ASSESGTGPNEQF

D: TRBD2
V: TRBV3-1/TRBV3-2
length: 13
CDR3: ASSRGLAGEFEQF

D: .
V: TRBV27
length: 12
CDR3: ASRISPSTGELF

D: TRBD2
V: TRBV7-7
length: 14
CDR3: ASSRGLAGDGETQY

D: .
V: TRBV28
length: 13
CDR3: ASSTSPLFADTQY

D: TRBD1
V: TRBV19
length: 13
CDR3: ASSSRRQGNSPLH

D: .
V: TRBV5-1
length: 14
CDR3: ASSLSGPLAGNTIY

D: .
V: TRBV29-1
length: 10
CDR3: SVASGNYGYT

D: .
V: TRBV2
length: 12
CDR3: ASKATVNNEKLF

D: .
V: TRBV5-6
length: 13
CDR3: ASSLGSTAYNEQF

D: .
V: TRBV12-3/TRBV12-4
length: 11
CDR3: ASSPTTSGELF

D: .
V: TRBV4-1
length: 14
CDR3: ASSQERRTAQITQY

D: TRBD2
V: TRBV12-5
length: 16
CDR3: ASGGYREDLGIHNEQF

D: TRBD2
V: TRBV5-1
length: 11
CDR3: ASRVPPGGEQY

D: TRBD1
V: TRBV7-9
length: 14
CDR3: ASSLWGQGSNTEAF

D: .
V: TRBV5-1
length: 11
CDR3: ASSLGGDQPQH

D: .
V: TRBV27
length: 11
CDR3: ASSFQLGGEQY

D: .
V: TRBV6-5
length: 12
CDR3: ASSPITGRSEAF

D: .
V: TRBV30
length: 11
CDR3: AWSTRVPTEAF

D: .
V: TRBV6-1
length: 14
CDR3: ASSEAGEVGSSPLH

D: TRBD1
V: TRBV5-1
length: 13
CDR3: ASSLDGTGGEKLF

D: TRBD1
V: TRBV29-1
length: 11
CDR3: SVGTVGTDTQY

D: .
V: TRBV19
length: 13
CDR3: ASSPTGPGSLEQY

D: .
V: TRBV10-3
length: 13
CDR3: AISSGRISYNEQF

D: .
V: TRBV9
length: 12
CDR3: ASSADTANTEAF

D: .
V: TRBV7-9
length: 11
CDR3: ASSSTVTYEQY

D: .
V: TRBV27
length: 12
CDR3: ASSPRDWQDTQY

D: .
V: TRBV3-1/TRBV3-2
length: 11
CDR3: ASSQSVTDTQY

D: .
V: TRBV21-1
length: 15
CDR3: ASSKGHRGRVNTEAF

D: TRBD1
V: TRBV4-1
length: 13
CDR3: ASSQARDSNYGYT

D: .
V: TRBV5-6
length: 12
CDR3: ASSSQGFSYEQY

D: .
V: TRBV30
length: 10
CDR3: AWNHGGPEAF

D: TRBD1
V: TRBV6-1
length: 12
CDR3: ASSERDRDSPLH

D: .
V: TRBV2
length: 13
CDR3: ASSSAGVTNEKLF

D: .
V: TRBV5-1
length: 14
CDR3: ASSLGGGTVYTEAF

D: .
V: TRBV9
length: 14
CDR3: ASSVNEGLLLDTQY